This entry concerns a single T cell receptor beta chain. The data are from a study of blood T cell repertoires in COVID-19. Study-level background: Acute-phase and convalescent COVID-19 samples originated in the United States, Italy and Spain. Nucleic acid was either cDNA or gDNA, and it came from T cells, B-cell-depleted T cells, or PBMCs.

Germline CDR1 is SGDLS and CDR2 is YYNGEE. V lost 5 bases and J lost 4, with 16 bases in between. This CDR3 contains 15 residues. Per the authors' pipeline: By means of reference gene primer amplification, nucleated cell counts were estimated. TCRdb's table, derived via immunoSEQ multiplex PCR, lists solely in-frame clones and lacks some. The V and J calls and clone size come from that table; D and trimming were worked out from the DNA. The sample yields fewer than 350,000 clones, 70% to 90% seen once. The genes are TRBV9 and TRBJ1-5, with D perhaps TRBD1 (6 bases). The sequenced sample was peripheral blood. The sequence came from a woman under 40 with COVID-19, enrolled during active disease. The CDR3 DNA is TGTGCCAGCAGTCGTAGCGGGGGACAAAATCAGCCCCAGCATTTT. Protein product: CASSRSGGQNQPQHF.